The clone carrying this TCR beta chain was recorded many times. Sample-barcoded 5' priming and a J-beta primer mix drove a second PCR of roughly 6 to 12 cycles. TCRdb reanalysed the 5' RACE reads using MiXCR and keeps one entry per CDR3 protein. This table has about 720,000 distinct CDR3 sequences, 22% appearing once. This specimen belongs to a study of blood T cells in healthy people across ages. The sample comprised blood. The TCR comes from a man between 65 and 85 years old in good health.

The CDR3 loop reads CASSSTGGNQPQHF. CDR3 DNA: TGTGCCAGCAGCTCGACAGGCGGGAATCAGCCCCAGCATTTT. The rearrangement joins TRBV12-3 or TRBV12-4 to TRBJ1-5; D possibly corresponds to TRBD1 (6 bases). This CDR3 is 14 amino acids long. V lost 6 bases, J lost 4 bases, and 13 bases lay in between.